The following is a TCR beta chain sequence with its context. Its antigen is currently not known. Per-base quality was not reported, and no clone a single base away is much larger than it. Genomic DNA was isolated from the sorted cells so that the TCRbeta CDR3 region could be sequenced. TCRbeta CDR3 regions were sequenced using the immunoSEQ Assay. In TCRdb, the immuneACCESS table is reduced to in-frame sequences with V and J assigned. These tables do not hold every clone; where another copy was compared, an unresolved V gene accounts for under half, and the others remain unexplained. The sample includes about 70,000 clones, with roughly 80% observed a single time. 5% of the sample goes to the ten largest clones. The data stem from a study of OX40 agonist ivuxolimab in advanced cancers. Regarding the study in general: Ivuxolimab was a fully human IgG2 agonistic monoclonal antibody targeting the costimulatory receptor OX40 (CD134). Partial responses occurred in three dose-escalation patients, of whom one had hepatocellular carcinoma and two had cutaneous melanoma. Patients were allowed to have had prior anti-PD-1, anti-PD-L1 or anti-CTLA-4 therapy, and roughly two fifths of the dose-escalation patients had been treated with checkpoint inhibitors. The point of sequencing TCRbeta in the periphery was to test whether ivuxolimab changed TCR sequence diversity and drove clonal T-cell expansion. The dose-escalation cohort was roughly 83% male with a mean age of around 62 years, ranging from roughly 20 to 80. Intravenous ivuxolimab was administered to patients every 2 weeks at six dose levels: 0.01, 0.1, 0.3, 1.5, 3 and 10 mg/kg. The paper describes the monotherapy dose-escalation part (N of about 52 patients) of the phase I trial of ivuxolimab. Among the roughly 52 dose-escalation patients, 19 had hepatocellular carcinoma, roughly 15 melanoma, 9 renal cell carcinoma and 9 head and neck cancer. Overall study outcomes, separate from this receptor: In the 0.1-3.0 mg/kg groups, partial responders were among the patients with the lowest normalized peripheral clonal expansion, particularly in CD8+ T cells. At doses of 0.1 to 3.0 mg/kg, clonal expansion of both CD4+ and CD8+ T cells in blood was seen between baseline and week 6. The antigen specificity of the clonally expanded peripheral T cells was not determined. Low levels of normalized T-cell clonal expansion were also shown by some nonresponding patients. After ivuxolimab, more expanded clones were found on average in CD8+ T cells than in CD4+ T cells.

The trial excluded patients who had a history of autoimmune disease or were on systemic immunosuppression. Peripheral blood for TCR sequencing was collected from all dose cohorts at baseline, on cycle 4 day 1, and on cycle 7 day 1. The samples were drawn from a first-in-human, open-label, multicenter phase I dose-escalation trial of ivuxolimab. Adults with locally advanced or metastatic melanoma, renal cell carcinoma, hepatocellular carcinoma or head and neck squamous cell carcinoma were enrolled in the trial. Before TCR sequencing, CD4+ T cells and CD8+ T cells from peripheral blood were sorted into separate populations. Including the terminal cysteine and phenylalanine, the CDR3 comprises 14 residues. Solely the CDR3 DNA is kept, with 42 bases framed from the first base. The junction carries 10 bases between V and J, which are trimmed by 0 bases and 3 bases respectively. CDR1 and CDR2 (SGHNT, YYREEE) derive from the germline V gene (reference sequence).

This receptor was taken from an adult with an advanced solid tumor such as melanoma, head and neck, liver or kidney cancer. Recombination joined TRBV5-4 with TRBJ2-7, and TRBD2 may be the D gene, going by 6 matching bases. The source was CD4+ or CD8+ T cells sorted from blood, collected in a trial of the OX40 agonist ivuxolimab. The CDR3: CASSLAGGIYEQYF. DNA sequence: TGTGCCAGCAGCTTGGCGGGCGGGATCTACGAGCAGTACTTC.